The clone carrying this T cell receptor (beta chain) was picked up a small number of times. Its antigen is unidentified. This sample stems from a study of T-cell reconstitution after alpha-beta-depleted transplantation in children. This sample's TCRbeta library carried unique molecular identifier barcodes. TCRdb fed the PCR reads into MiXCR, producing one record per CDR3 protein. Counted here are hundreds of thousands of distinct CDR3 sequences, roughly 16% occurring once; the ten biggest clones make up 29%. Study results and caveats: Some patients showed high day-60 TCRbeta diversity, which derived from surviving recipient T cells and thymic progenitors. Several hundred expanded graft clones reportedly gave rise to the alpha-beta T cells present about two months after transplant.

The sequence came from a boy in the first two years of life who had a stem cell transplant for Wiskott-Aldrich syndrome, so the T cells may come from the graft donor. Material: PBMCs, mostly from graft donor cells, obtained 360 days after TCRalphabeta/CD19-depleted stem cell transplant.

The CDR3 DNA follows: TGCGCCAGCAGCTTCTTTTCGGTTACAGGGACTGATTCGGTCGGCTACACCTTC. Its protein is CASSFFSVTGTDSVGYTF. V is TRBV5-1 and J is TRBJ1-2, with a tentative D call TRBD1 (6 bases). Trimming took off 2 bases at V and 8 bases at J, with 28 bases between the two ends. Germline lookup yields CDR1 SGHRS and CDR2 YFSETQ. The CDR3 is 18 residues long.